This TCR beta chain was sequenced for a study of CD8 T cells in Susac syndrome. Comments on this clonotype: Its antigen is undetermined.

Reverse transcription used about 0.5 to 1 ug RNA and random hexamers. TCRdb re-called the immunoSEQ multiplex PCR reads with MiXCR, one entry per CDR3 protein. Of approximately 200,000 distinct CDR3 sequences in the sample, approximately 95% were seen once. CDR1 is SEHNR, CDR2 FQNEAQ, per germline (reference sequence). Trimming removed 1 base from V and 8 bases from J, with 7 bases in between. The CDR3 consists of 12 residues. Study-level points and caveats: The study conceded that its TCR sequencing and HLA analysis involved relatively few individuals.

The V gene is TRBV7-9, the J gene TRBJ2-3; the D is unclear. The material sequenced was CD4+ T cells from PBMCs. This clonotype was sampled from a human donor with multiple sclerosis. The DNA for the CDR3 is TGTGCCAGCAGCTTAGATACCACTACGCAGTATTTT. Its protein is CASSLDTTTQYF.